The present entry profiles one T cell receptor (beta chain) with its context. Its target antigen remains unknown. Base qualities are missing; no much larger clone stands one base away. This specimen includes other DNA sequences encoding the same CDR3. Library creation used the immunoSEQ multiplex PCR assay. TCRdb mirrors the immuneACCESS table, restricted to in-frame sequences. Some clones are absent from its copies; in checked studies, under half trace to an unresolved V gene, and the reason for the others is unknown. The sample profile shows about 120,000 clones; 75% to 90% of them were found once. The ten largest clones capture approximately 7.2% of the sample. This sample is drawn from a study of radiotherapy plus CTLA-4 blockade in lung cancer (dated by TCRdb to 2017 to 2018). Turning to the overall study: Among enrolled patients, approximately 18% had an objective response and roughly 33% reached disease control. Overall study results and their limits: The strongest predictors of response, as reported, were early dynamic changes in blood T cell clones along with a rise in serum interferon-beta after radiation. After treatment with radiotherapy and ipilimumab, TCR clones that came from tumors expanded in the peripheral blood.

Focal radiation therapy combined with CTLA-4 blockade (ipilimumab) was tested in patients with chemo-refractory metastatic non-small-cell lung cancer. Including cysteine and phenylalanine, the CDR3 has 16 amino acids. The entry retains the CDR3 DNA only, 48 bases that are in frame from base 1. V is pared back by 2 bases and J by 3 bases, with 17 bases lying between the germline termini. In the germline V gene (reference sequence), CDR1 corresponds to SGHNT and CDR2 to YYREEE. The TCR was taken from a human donor with non-small cell lung cancer that progressed on radiotherapy plus ipilimumab. The receptor chain draws on TRBV5-4 and TRBJ1-2; the D gene is unclear. Sequenced here: peripheral blood, sampled from a patient treated with radiotherapy plus ipilimumab. The CDR3 amino acid sequence is: CASSFPGSPRDYGYTF. The DNA reads as follows: TGTGCCAGCAGCTTCCCGGGGTCCCCGAGGGACTATGGCTACACCTTC.